Listed here are 3 T cell receptor beta chains from one sample, sequenced in a study of blood T cell repertoires in COVID-19. Data came from immunoSEQ multiplex PCR; TCRdb stores just in-frame clones and leaves some out. Of hundreds of thousands of clones listed, 80% to 90% are singletons. Sequences were obtained from peripheral blood. All receptors come from a young woman with acute or convalescent COVID-19.

This clone appeared many times. The chain recombines TRBV7-9 with TRBJ2-1, with TRBD2 identical over 8 bases. Germline V gene lookup returns CDR1 SEHNR and CDR2 FQNEAQ (reference sequence). With V trimmed by 11 bases and J by 5 bases, 11 bases remained unmatched. This CDR3 is 14 amino acids long. The CDR3 DNA follows: TGTGCCTTCGGGAGGGGGGGCGAAGACAATGAGCAGTTCTTC. Residues: CAFGRGGEDNEQFF.

The J gene is TRBJ2-1, the V gene TRBV5-4; D uncertain. V was trimmed by 0 bases and J by 0 bases, leaving 10 bases between them. The germline CDR1 and CDR2 sequences are SGHNT and YYREEE (reference sequence). This CDR3 spans 16 amino acids. CDR3: CASSLGQASSYNEQFF. The DNA for the CDR3 is TGTGCCAGCAGCTTGGGTCAGGCGAGCTCCTACAATGAGCAGTTCTTC.

V and J are TRBV5-1 and TRBJ2-2; 12 bases match TRBD2. CDR3 length: 17 residues. CDR1 and CDR2 (germline): SGHRS, YFSETQ. V trimming: 2 bases; J trimming: 1 base; junction bases outside the gene matches: 3. The CDR3 region has the DNA TGCGCCAGCAGCTTTCCGGGACTAGCGGGGAACACCGGGGAGCTGTTTTTT. Amino acids: CASSFPGLAGNTGELFF.